Listed here are 15 T cell receptor beta chains from one sample, sequenced in a study of T cell repertoires in cytomegalovirus infection (dated by TCRdb to between 2019 and 2020). Their recognized antigens are unknown. TCRdb lists the instrument as Illumina HiSeq 1500. TCRdb handled the public reads itself, with Q25 trimming in fastp and clone calling in MiXCR, and kept productive beta chains. For every CDR3 protein sequence, its rows merge into one entry that carries the most common genes and DNA. The sample contains about 47,000 distinct CDR3 sequences, nearly 20% of them found a single time. The ten biggest clones cover about 55% of the sample. What the treatment or condition label conveys for this sample: in vitro stimulation with specific CMV peptide epitopes to enrich CMV-specific T cells. This specimen consisted of CD8+ T cells from cultured PBMCs, obtained from culture after CMV antigen stimulation. The receptors shown here come from a human donor in good health (CMV status not recorded). Some clones in this sample may be carry-over from other donors' samples.

There are a few counts of this clonotype. The chain carries TRBV2 and TRBJ2-2; D not certain. The CDR3 length is 14 residues. Germline V gene data show CDR1 as SNHLY and CDR2 as FYNNEI. Deletions cut 5 bases from V and 4 bases from J, with 11 bases between. CDR3 residues: CASSSEPFTGELFF. In nucleotides, the CDR3 is TGTGCCAGCAGTTCCGAGCCTTTCACCGGGGAGCTGTTTTTT.

This clonotype has just a few counts. The genes are TRBV19 and TRBJ2-1, with D possibly matching TRBD2 (6 bases). V dropped 3 bases and J dropped 7 bases, with 13 bases sitting between them. Germline loops: CDR1 LNHDA, CDR2 SQIVND (reference sequence). The CDR3 length is 14 residues. The chain's CDR3 is CASSMRPGGNEQFF. For the CDR3, the DNA is TGTGCCAGTAGTATGAGGCCTGGGGGGAATGAGCAGTTCTTC.

The chain employs TRBV18 and TRBJ1-2, with D perhaps matching TRBD1 (6 bases). In germline, CDR1 is KGHSH, CDR2 LQKENI. The V and J ends lost 1 base and 4 bases respectively, with 13 bases between them. The CDR3 contains 15 residues. The DNA for the CDR3 is TGTGCCAGCTCACCACGGAACAGGGTGGGCTATGGCTACACCTTC. This translates into CASSPRNRVGYGYTF.

This clonotype was seen only a few times. The gene calls are TRBV9 and TRBJ1-1; TRBD1 matches 10 bases. This CDR3 region has 15 residues. The V gene end was trimmed by 4 bases and the J gene end by 1 base; junction bases not matched to a gene: 4. The germline gives CDR1 SGDLS, CDR2 YYNGEE. The CDR3 region is CASSPRTGGNTEAFF. The CDR3 DNA sequence: TGTGCCAGCAGCCCTAGGACAGGGGGGAACACTGAAGCTTTCTTT.

This clonotype was observed a few times. The chain employs TRBV28 and TRBJ2-1; a possible D gene is TRBD1 (6 bases). Trimming stripped 4 bases from V and 1 base from J, with 17 bases between. The CDR3 contains 17 residues. CDR1 is MDHEN and CDR2 is SYDVKM in the germline V gene. CDR3 sequence reads: CASSSPRDRSSYNEQFF. The CDR3 region has the DNA TGTGCCAGCAGTTCCCCCCGAGACAGGAGTTCCTACAATGAGCAGTTCTTC.

At least ten counts were recorded for this clonotype. This chain uses TRBV7-9 with TRBJ1-4; D remains unclear. The CDR3 is made up of 18 amino acids. V lost 0 bases to trimming and J lost 1 base, with 15 bases between them. CDR1 and CDR2 from the germline V gene are SEHNR and FQNEAQ (reference sequence). In DNA form, the CDR3 reads TGTGCCAGCAGCTTAGCTCCAGGTGTTAAAGTAACTAATGAAAAACTGTTTTTT. Translated, it gives CASSLAPGVKVTNEKLFF. Full variable domain (missing parts from reference TRBV7-9 and TRBJ1-4): DTGVSQNPRHKITKRGQNVTFRCDPISEHNRLYWYRQTLGQGPEFLTYFQNEAQLEKSRLLSDRFSAERPKGSFSTLEIQRTEQGDSAMYLCASSLAPGVKVTNEKLFFGSGTQLSVL.

The chain joins TRBV5-4 to TRBJ2-6, with D tentatively TRBD1 (6 bases). CDR1 is SGHNT, CDR2 YYREEE, per germline (reference sequence). Trimming left V 4 bases short and J 0 bases short, with 8 bases between. The CDR3 consists of 15 residues. The DNA of the CDR3 is TGTGCCAGCAGCCCGGACAGCTCTGGGGCCAACGTCCTGACTTTC. This translates into CASSPDSSGANVLTF.

In its sample, this clonotype was seen many times. This sequence joins TRBV24-1 and TRBJ2-3; D might be TRBD1 (5 bases). V shed 4 bases and J shed 0 bases, with 7 bases lying between them. The germline V gene encodes CDR1 KGHDR and CDR2 SFDVKD. CDR3 size: 14 residues. CDR3 sequence (DNA): TGTGCCACCAGTGAAGGGGATAGCACAGATACGCAGTATTTT. Protein sequence: CATSEGDSTDTQYF.

The chain has TRBV19 and TRBJ2-2; maybe TRBD2 (6 bases). V was pared by 2 bases and J by 1 base, with 14 bases between. This CDR3 is built from 17 residues. Germline values: CDR1 LNHDA, CDR2 SQIVND (reference sequence). The CDR3 loop reads CASSIYRLRENTGELFF. The CDR3 region has the DNA TGTGCCAGTAGTATATACAGGTTGCGGGAGAACACCGGGGAGCTGTTTTTT.

The sample holds a few counts of this clonotype. V gene TRBV4-3 combines with J gene TRBJ1-1; D gene uncertain. The germline V gene has CDR1 LGHNA and CDR2 YSLEER. Trimming cost V 2 bases and J 6 bases, with 10 bases left between them. CDR3 length: 13 amino acids. This chain's CDR3 is CASSQPGGSEAFF. The CDR3 DNA is TGCGCCAGCAGCCAACCCGGCGGCTCTGAAGCTTTCTTT.

For this clonotype: Germline is not matched at one junction end, which may reflect a read error. The rearrangement uses TRBV7-6 and TRBJ1-5, with a possible D match to TRBD1 (5 bases). CDR1 is SGHVS and CDR2 is FNYEAQ in the germline V gene. This CDR3 is 17 amino acids long. The CDR3 reads CSSSSDHRRPSNQPQHF. The CDR3 DNA follows: TGTTCCAGCAGCTCGGACCACAGGCGCCCATCCAATCAGCCCCAGCATTTT.

J is TRBJ2-3 and V is TRBV4-1, with 11 bases identical to TRBD2. This CDR3 has 16 amino acids. Unmatched junction bases numbered 4, after V lost 1 base and J lost 4 bases. The germline gives CDR1 MGHRA, CDR2 YSYEKL. CDR3 nucleotides: TGCGCCAGCAGCCAAGGGGGGACTAGCGGTTCAGATACGCAGTATTTT. As protein: CASSQGGTSGSDTQYF.

This clonotype was observed at least ten times. The chain links TRBV11-1 to TRBJ2-3, with D possibly matching TRBD1 (6 bases). The CDR3 sequence is 16 residues long. In germline, CDR1 is SGHAT, CDR2 FQDESV (reference sequence). With 5 bases removed from V and 11 bases from J, the gap between germline ends came to 26 bases. CDR3 region: CASSLGRPGHAVGQYF. The CDR3 bases are TGTGCCAGCAGCCTAGGACGGCCGGGACACGCCGTGGGGCAGTATTTT.

The J gene is TRBJ2-7, the V gene TRBV6-2 or TRBV6-3, with no clear D. The germline V and J ends were trimmed by 0 bases and 3 bases, with 6 bases remaining between them. The CDR3 runs 13 residues. Germline V gene lookup returns CDR1 MNHEY and CDR2 SVGEGT. The CDR3 reads CASSYSLVYEQYF. The CDR3, as DNA: TGTGCCAGCAGTTACTCTCTAGTCTACGAGCAGTACTTC.

This clonotype was seen only a few times. The V and J genes are TRBV6-1 and TRBJ1-5; D may be TRBD1 (6 bases). Per the germline V gene, CDR1 is MNHNS and CDR2 is SASEGT. There are 16 residues in the CDR3. V lost 4 bases to trimming and J lost 6 bases, with 19 bases between them. The CDR3, as DNA: TGTGCCAGCAGTGTGACAGGACCGAGGGGTGGTCAGCCCCAGCATTTT. Its protein product is CASSVTGPRGGQPQHF.